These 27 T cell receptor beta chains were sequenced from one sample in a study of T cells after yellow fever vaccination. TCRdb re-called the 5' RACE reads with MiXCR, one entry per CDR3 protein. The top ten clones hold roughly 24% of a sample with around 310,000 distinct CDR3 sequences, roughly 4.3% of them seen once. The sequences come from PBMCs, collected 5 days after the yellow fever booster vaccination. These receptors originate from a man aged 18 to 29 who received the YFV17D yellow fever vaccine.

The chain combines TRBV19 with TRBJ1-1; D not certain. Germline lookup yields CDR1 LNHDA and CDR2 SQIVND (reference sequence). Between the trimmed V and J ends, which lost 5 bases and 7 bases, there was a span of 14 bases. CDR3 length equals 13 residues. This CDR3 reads CASSYRPRGEAFF. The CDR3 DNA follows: TGTGCCAGTAGTTACCGGCCACGGGGTGAAGCTTTCTTT.

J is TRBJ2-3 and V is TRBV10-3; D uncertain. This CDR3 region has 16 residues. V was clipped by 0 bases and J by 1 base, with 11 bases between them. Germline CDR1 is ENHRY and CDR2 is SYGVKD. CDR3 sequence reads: CAISESVATGTDTQYF. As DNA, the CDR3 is TGTGCCATCAGTGAGTCCGTGGCAACTGGCACAGATACGCAGTATTTT.

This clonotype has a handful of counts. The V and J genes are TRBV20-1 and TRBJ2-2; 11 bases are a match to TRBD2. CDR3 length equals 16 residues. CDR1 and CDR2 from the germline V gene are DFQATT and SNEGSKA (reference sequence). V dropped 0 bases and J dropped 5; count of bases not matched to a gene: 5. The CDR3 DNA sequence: TGCAGTGCTAGAGACCCGACTAGCGGGGCGACCGGGGAGCTGTTTTTT. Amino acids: CSARDPTSGATGELFF.

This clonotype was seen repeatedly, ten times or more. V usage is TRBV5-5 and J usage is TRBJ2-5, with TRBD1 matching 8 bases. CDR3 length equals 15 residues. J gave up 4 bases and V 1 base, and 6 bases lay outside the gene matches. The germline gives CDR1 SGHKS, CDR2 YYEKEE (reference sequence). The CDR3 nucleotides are TGTGCCAGCAGCTTGACGGGACAGGAGGGAGAGACCCAGTACTTC. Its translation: CASSLTGQEGETQYF.

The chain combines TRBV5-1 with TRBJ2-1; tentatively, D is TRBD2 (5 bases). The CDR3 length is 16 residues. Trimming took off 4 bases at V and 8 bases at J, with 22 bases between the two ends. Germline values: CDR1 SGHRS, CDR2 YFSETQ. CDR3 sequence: CASSMATRGFGDEQFF. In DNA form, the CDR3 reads TGCGCCAGCAGCATGGCTACCCGGGGTTTCGGCGATGAGCAGTTCTTC.

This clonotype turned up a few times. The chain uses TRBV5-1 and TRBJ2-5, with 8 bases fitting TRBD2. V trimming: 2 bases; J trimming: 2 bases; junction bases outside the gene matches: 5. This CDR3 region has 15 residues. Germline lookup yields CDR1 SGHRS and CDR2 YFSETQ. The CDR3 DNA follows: TGCGCCAGCAGCTTTTTGGGGACTAGGCAAGAGACCCAGTACTTC. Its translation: CASSFLGTRQETQYF.

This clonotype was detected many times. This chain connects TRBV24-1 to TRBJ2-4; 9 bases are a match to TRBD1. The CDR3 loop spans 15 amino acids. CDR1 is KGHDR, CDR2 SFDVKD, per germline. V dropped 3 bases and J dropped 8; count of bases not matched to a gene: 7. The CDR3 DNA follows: TGTGCCACCAGTGATCCCCGGGACAGGGTTGACATTCAGTACTTC. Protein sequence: CATSDPRDRVDIQYF.

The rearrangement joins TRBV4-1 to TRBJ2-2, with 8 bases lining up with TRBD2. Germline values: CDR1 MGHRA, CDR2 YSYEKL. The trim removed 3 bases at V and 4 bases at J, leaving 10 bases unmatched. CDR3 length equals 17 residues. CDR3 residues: CASSHGLGGASTGELFF. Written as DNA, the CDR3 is TGCGCCAGCAGCCACGGACTCGGGGGGGCGAGCACCGGGGAGCTGTTTTTT.

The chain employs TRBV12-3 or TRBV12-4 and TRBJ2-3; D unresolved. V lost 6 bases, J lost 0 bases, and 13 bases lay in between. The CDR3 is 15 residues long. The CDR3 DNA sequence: TGTGCCAGCAGAACCTCCGGGTCTAGCACAGATACGCAGTATTTT. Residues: CASRTSGSSTDTQYF.

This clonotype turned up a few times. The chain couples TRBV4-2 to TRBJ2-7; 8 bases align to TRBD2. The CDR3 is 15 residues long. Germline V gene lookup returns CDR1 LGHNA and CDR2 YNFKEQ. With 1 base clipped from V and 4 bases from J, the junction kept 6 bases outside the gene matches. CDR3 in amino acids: CASSQVVGGAYEQYF. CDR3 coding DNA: TGTGCCAGCAGCCAAGTTGTCGGGGGGGCTTACGAGCAGTACTTC.

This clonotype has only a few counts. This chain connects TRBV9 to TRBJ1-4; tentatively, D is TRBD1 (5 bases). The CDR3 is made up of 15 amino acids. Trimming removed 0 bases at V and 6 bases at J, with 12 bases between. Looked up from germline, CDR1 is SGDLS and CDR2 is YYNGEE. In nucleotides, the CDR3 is TGTGCCAGCAGCGTAGGACCCGGGGCGGATGAAAAACTGTTTTTT. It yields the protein CASSVGPGADEKLFF.

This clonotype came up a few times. CDR3 sequence: CASSLSDPGVQETQYF. In DNA form, the CDR3 reads TGTGCCAGCAGTTTAAGTGATCCGGGGGTTCAAGAGACCCAGTACTTC. The rearrangement links TRBV12-3 or TRBV12-4 to TRBJ2-5, with D possibly matching TRBD2 (6 bases). V was trimmed by 2 bases and J by 2 bases, leaving 15 bases between them. The CDR3 consists of 16 residues.

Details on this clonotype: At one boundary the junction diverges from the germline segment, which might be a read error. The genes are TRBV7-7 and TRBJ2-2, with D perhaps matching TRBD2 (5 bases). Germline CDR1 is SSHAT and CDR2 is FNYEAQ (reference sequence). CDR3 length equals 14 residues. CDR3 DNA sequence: TGTGCTAGCAGCTTAGCTGCTAGCCCCGGGGAGCTGTTTTTT. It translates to CASSLAASPGELFF.

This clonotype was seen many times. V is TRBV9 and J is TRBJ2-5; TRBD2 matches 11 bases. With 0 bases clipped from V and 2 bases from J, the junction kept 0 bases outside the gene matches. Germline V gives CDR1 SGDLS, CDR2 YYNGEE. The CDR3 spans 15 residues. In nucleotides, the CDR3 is TGTGCCAGCAGCGTAGCTAGCGGGGGGCAAGAGACCCAGTACTTC. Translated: CASSVASGGQETQYF. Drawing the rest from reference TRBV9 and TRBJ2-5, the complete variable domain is DSGVTQTPKHLITATGQRVTLRCSPRSGDLSVYWYQQSLDQGLQFLIQYYNGEERAKGNILERFSAQQFPDLHSELNLSSLELGDSALYFCASSVASGGQETQYFGPGTRLLVL.

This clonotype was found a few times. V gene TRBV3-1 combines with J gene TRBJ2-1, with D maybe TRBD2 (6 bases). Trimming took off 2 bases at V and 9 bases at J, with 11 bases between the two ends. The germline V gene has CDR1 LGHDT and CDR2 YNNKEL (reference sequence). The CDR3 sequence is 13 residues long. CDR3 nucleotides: TGTGCCAGCAGCCAACAACTAGCTTCTGAGCAGTTCTTC. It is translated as CASSQQLASEQFF.

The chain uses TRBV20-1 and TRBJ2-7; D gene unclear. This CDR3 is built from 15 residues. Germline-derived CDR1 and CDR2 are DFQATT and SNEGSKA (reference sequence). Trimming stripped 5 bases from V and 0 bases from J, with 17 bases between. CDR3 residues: CSAVDWAASSYEQYF. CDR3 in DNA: TGCAGTGCTGTTGACTGGGCGGCGAGCTCCTACGAGCAGTACTTC.

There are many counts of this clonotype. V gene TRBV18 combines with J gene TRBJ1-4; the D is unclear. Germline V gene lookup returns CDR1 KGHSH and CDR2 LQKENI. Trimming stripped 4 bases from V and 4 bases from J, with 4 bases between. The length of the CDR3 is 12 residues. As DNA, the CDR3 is TGTGCCAGCTCACGGTATAATGAAAAACTGTTTTTT. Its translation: CASSRYNEKLFF.

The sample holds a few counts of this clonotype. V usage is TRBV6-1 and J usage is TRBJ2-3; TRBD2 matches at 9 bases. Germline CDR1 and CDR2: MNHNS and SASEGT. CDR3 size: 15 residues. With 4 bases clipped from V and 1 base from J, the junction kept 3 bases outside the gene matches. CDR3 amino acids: CASSGIAGGTDTQYF. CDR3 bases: TGTGCCAGCAGTGGGATAGCGGGGGGCACAGATACGCAGTATTTT.

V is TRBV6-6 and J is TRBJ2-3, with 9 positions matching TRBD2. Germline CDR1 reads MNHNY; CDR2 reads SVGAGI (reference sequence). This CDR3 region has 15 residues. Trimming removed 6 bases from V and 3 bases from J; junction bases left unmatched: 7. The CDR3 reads CASSPGRGGTDTQYF. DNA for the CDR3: TGTGCCAGCAGCCCCGGGCGGGGGGGGACAGATACGCAGTATTTT.

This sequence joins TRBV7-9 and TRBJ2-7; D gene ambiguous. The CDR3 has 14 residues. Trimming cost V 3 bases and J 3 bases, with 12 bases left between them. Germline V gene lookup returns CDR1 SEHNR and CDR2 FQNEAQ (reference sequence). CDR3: CASSFGFSGYEQYF. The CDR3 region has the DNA TGTGCCAGCAGCTTTGGATTCTCGGGCTACGAGCAGTACTTC.

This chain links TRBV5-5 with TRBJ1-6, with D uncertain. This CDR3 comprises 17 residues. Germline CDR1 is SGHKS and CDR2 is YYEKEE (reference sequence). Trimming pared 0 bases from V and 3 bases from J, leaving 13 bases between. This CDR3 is CASSLGGNSYYNSPLHF. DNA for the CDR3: TGTGCCAGCAGCTTGGGGGGTAATTCCTACTATAATTCACCCCTCCACTTT.

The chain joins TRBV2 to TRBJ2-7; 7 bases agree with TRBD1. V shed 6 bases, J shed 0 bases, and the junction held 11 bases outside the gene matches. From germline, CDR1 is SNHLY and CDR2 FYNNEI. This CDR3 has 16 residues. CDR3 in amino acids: CASRDRKDRLSYEQYF. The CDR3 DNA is TGTGCCAGCAGGGATCGGAAGGACAGGCTCTCCTACGAGCAGTACTTC.

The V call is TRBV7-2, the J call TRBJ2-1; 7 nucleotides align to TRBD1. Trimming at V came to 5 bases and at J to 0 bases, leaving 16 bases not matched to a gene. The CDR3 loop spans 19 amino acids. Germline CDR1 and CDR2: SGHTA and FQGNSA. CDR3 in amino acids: CASSPVGGQAASSYNEQFF. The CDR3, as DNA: TGTGCCAGCAGCCCGGTAGGGGGCCAGGCTGCCAGCTCCTACAATGAGCAGTTCTTC.

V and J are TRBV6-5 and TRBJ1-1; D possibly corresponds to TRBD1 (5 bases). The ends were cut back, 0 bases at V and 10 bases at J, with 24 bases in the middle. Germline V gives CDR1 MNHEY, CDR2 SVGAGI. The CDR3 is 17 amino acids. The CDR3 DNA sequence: TGTGCCAGCAGTTACTCGAGTCCGGGACGGGGGGACCGCGGAGCTTTCTTT. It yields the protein CASSYSSPGRGDRGAFF.

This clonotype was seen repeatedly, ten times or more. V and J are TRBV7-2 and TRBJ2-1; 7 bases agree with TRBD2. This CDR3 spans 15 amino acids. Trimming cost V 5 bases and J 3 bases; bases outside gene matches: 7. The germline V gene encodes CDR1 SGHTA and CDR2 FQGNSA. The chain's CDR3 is CASSTRGVIYNEQFF. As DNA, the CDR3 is TGTGCCAGCAGCACTCGGGGGGTCATCTACAATGAGCAGTTCTTC.

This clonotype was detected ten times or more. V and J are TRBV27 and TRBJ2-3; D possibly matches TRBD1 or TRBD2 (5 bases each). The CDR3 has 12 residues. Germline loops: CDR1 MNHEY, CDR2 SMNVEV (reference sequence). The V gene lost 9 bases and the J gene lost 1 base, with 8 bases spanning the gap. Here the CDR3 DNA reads TGTGCCAGTCGAGGGGGCACAGATACGCAGTATTTT. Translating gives CASRGGTDTQYF.

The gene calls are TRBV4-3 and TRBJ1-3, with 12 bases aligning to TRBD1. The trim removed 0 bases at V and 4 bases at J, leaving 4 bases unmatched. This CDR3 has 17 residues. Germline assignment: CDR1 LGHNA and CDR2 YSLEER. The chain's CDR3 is CASSQDGTGGLGNTIYF. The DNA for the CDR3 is TGCGCCAGCAGCCAAGATGGGACAGGGGGCTTGGGAAACACCATATATTTT.